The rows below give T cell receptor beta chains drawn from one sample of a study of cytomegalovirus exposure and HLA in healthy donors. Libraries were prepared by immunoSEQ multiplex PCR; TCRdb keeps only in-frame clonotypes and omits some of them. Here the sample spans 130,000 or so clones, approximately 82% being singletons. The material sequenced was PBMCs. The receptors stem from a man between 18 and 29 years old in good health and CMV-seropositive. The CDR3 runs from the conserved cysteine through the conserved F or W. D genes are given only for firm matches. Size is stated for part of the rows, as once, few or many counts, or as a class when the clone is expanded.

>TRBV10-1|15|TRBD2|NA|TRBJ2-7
TGCGCCAGCAGTGAGTCACCTAGCGGGAGCCACGAGCAGTACTTC
CASSESPSGSHEQYF
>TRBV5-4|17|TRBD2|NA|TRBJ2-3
TGTGCCAGCAGCTTTGGACTAGCGGGAGGGTTAACAGATACGCAGTATTTT
CASSFGLAGGLTDTQYF
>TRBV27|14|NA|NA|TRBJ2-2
TGTGCCAGCATCCCCCTTGGGGGGACCGGGGAGCTGTTTTTT
CASIPLGGTGELFF
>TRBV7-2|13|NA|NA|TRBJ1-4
TGTGCCAGCAAGGGAGGAACTAATGAAAAACTGTTTTTT
CASKGGTNEKLFF
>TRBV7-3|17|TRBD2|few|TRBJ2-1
TGTGCCAGCAGCTCCTCCTTTAGCGGGGCCGGAGACAATGAGCAGTTCTTC
CASSSSFSGAGDNEQFF
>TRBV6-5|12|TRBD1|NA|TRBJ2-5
TGTGCCAGCAGCACAGGGGGACGGACCCAGTACTTC
CASSTGGRTQYF
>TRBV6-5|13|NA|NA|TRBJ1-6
TGTGCCAGCTCTCGGGAGGATAATTCACCCCTCCACTTT
CASSREDNSPLHF
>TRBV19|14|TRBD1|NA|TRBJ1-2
TGTGCCAGTAGTATGGCACAGGGGTCCTATGGCTACACCTTC
CASSMAQGSYGYTF
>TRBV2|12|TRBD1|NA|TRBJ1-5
TGTGCCAGCCACAGGGGGATCGGACCCCAGCATTTT
CASHRGIGPQHF
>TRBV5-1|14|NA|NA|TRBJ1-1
TGCGCCAGCAGCTTGTGGGCACCAAACACTGAAGCTTTCTTT
CASSLWAPNTEAFF
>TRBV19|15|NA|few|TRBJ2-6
TGTGCCAGTAGTATTACCCCAGCTGGGGCCAACGTCCTGACTTTC
CASSITPAGANVLTF
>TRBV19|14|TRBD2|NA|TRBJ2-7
TGTGCCAGTAGTATAGGGGGAGGGAACTACGAGCAGTACTTC
CASSIGGGNYEQYF
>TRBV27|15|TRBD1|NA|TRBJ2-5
TGTGCCAGCAGTGTCACCGGGACAGGGACGGAGACCCAGTACTTC
CASSVTGTGTETQYF
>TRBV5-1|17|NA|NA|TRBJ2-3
TGCGCCAGCAGCTTGGGGAATAGCGGAACCCTGGCTGATACGCAGTATTTT
CASSLGNSGTLADTQYF
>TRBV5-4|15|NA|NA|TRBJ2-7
TGTGCCAGCAGGATTACCGGGACACCATCCTACGAGCAGTACTTC
CASRITGTPSYEQYF
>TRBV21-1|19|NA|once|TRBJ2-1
TGTGCCAGCAGCAAAGCCTCTAGCGGGTCCCCCCAGTCCTACAATGAGCAGTTCTTC
CASSKASSGSPQSYNEQFF
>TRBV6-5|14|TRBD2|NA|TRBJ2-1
TGTGCCAGCAGGTCTAGCGGGAGGGGTCAGGAGCAGTTCTTC
CASRSSGRGQEQFF
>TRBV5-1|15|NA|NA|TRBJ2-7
TGCGCCAGCAGCTTGTGGGGGGACCCAACCTACGAGCAGTACTTC
CASSLWGDPTYEQYF
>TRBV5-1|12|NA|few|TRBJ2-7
TGCGCCAGCAGCTTGGGGACAAACGAGCAGTACTTC
CASSLGTNEQYF
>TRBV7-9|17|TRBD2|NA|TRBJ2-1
TGTGCCAGCAGCTTAGTCGGGACTAGCGGGGTTTTCGGTGAGCAGTTCTTC
CASSLVGTSGVFGEQFF
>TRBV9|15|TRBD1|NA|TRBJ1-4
TGTGCCAGCAGCGCTGGGACAGGGGTAAATGAAAAACTGTTTTTT
CASSAGTGVNEKLFF
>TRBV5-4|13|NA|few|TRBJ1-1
TGTGCCAGCAGCCAAGTCGGAGGGACTGAAGCTTTCTTT
CASSQVGGTEAFF
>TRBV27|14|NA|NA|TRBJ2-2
TGTGCCAGCAGTTTTGAGGGCCACACCGGGGAGCTGTTTTTT
CASSFEGHTGELFF
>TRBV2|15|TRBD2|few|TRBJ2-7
TGTGCCAGCAGTGAATGGCGGGAGGACGCCTACGAGCAGTACTTC
CASSEWREDAYEQYF
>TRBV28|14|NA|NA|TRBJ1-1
TGTGCCAGCAGTTCCCGATACCCGGGCACTGAAGCTTTCTTT
CASSSRYPGTEAFF
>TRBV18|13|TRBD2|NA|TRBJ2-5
TGTGCCAGCCGGGGACTAGTCCAAGAGACCCAGTACTTC
CASRGLVQETQYF
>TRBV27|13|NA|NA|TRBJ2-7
TGTGCCAGCACCACAGGGTTAAGCAACGAGCAGTACTTC
CASTTGLSNEQYF
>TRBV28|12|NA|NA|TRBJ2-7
TGTGCCAGCAGTCGAAACTCCATGGAGCAGTACTTC
CASSRNSMEQYF
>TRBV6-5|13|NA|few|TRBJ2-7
TGTGCCAGCAGTAGGGTAGGGGGCTACGAGCAGTACTTC
CASSRVGGYEQYF
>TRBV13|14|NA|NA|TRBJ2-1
TGTGCCAGCAGCACCCGACAGTCCTACAATGAGCAGTTCTTC
CASSTRQSYNEQFF
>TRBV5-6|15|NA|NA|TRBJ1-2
TGTGCCAGCAGCTTGGGGACCAGGGGCCTCTATGGCTACACCTTC
CASSLGTRGLYGYTF
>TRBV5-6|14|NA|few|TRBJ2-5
TGTGCCAGCAGCGCCCGGAGTGCGGGGGAGACCCAGTACTTC
CASSARSAGETQYF
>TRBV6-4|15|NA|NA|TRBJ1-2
TGTGCCAGCAGTGAGAGGGCCGGAGCTAACTATGGCTACACCTTC
CASSERAGANYGYTF
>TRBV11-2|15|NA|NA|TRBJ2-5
TGTGCCAGCAGCTTATTCGAAGGAGGTGGGGAGACCCAGTACTTC
CASSLFEGGGETQYF
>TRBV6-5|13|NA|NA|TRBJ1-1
TGTGCCAGCACTCTAACCATGAACACTGAAGCTTTCTTT
CASTLTMNTEAFF
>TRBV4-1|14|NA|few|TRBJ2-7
TGCGCCAGCAGCCATGGAGGGAGCGCTCGAGAGCAGTACTTC
CASSHGGSAREQYF
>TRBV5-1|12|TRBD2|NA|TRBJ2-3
TGCGCCAGCAGCCTTAGCGGGAGAGGGCAGTATTTT
CASSLSGRGQYF
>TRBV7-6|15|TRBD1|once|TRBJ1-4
TGTGCCAGCAGCTCGTGGGACAGAAAGAATGAAAAACTGTTTTTT
CASSSWDRKNEKLFF
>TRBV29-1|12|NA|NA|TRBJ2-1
TGCAGCGTCGCACAGGGAAACAATGAGCAGTTCTTC
CSVAQGNNEQFF
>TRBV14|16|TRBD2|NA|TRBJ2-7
TGTGCCAGCAGCCCCGAGGGGGGACTAGTACGATACGAGCAGTACTTC
CASSPEGGLVRYEQYF
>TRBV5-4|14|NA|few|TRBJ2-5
TGTGCCAGCAGCGATCAAGGGGTCGGAGAGACCCAGTACTTC
CASSDQGVGETQYF
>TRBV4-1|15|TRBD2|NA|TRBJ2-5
TGCGCCAGCAGCCAAGATGCTAGCGGGACAAAGACCCAGTACTTC
CASSQDASGTKTQYF